This is a list of T cell receptor beta chains from one sample in a study of memory CD8 T cells in hepatitis C reinfection. TCRdb's table, derived via immunoSEQ multiplex PCR, lists solely in-frame clones and lacks some. The sample includes about 50,000 clones, about nine tenths of them seen just once. The sample consisted of naive CD8+ T cells sorted from blood. These receptor sequences come from a man aged 18 to 30 with hepatitis C virus infection. Each CDR3 is given with its conserved first and last residue. Fields, in order: V gene, clone size, D gene, J gene, CDR3 protein, CDR3 DNA. A D gene is named only where the DNA matches it firmly. Size is stated for part of the rows, as once, few or many counts, or as a class when the clone is expanded.

v_gene: TRBV5-1
abundance: NA
d_gene: TRBD2
j_gene: TRBJ2-7
CDR3aa: CASSLSQGGIGDEQYF
CDR3nt: TGCGCCAGCAGCTTGTCCCAGGGAGGGATCGGCGACGAGCAGTACTTC

v_gene: TRBV7-9
abundance: NA
d_gene: TRBD2
j_gene: TRBJ2-3
CDR3aa: CASSNPTSGGTDTQYF
CDR3nt: TGTGCCAGCAGCAATCCCACTAGCGGCGGCACAGATACGCAGTATTTT

v_gene: TRBV7-9
abundance: few
d_gene: NA
j_gene: TRBJ2-1
CDR3aa: CASKDGSSYNEQFF
CDR3nt: TGTGCCAGCAAGGACGGGAGCAGCTACAATGAGCAGTTCTTC

v_gene: TRBV4-1
abundance: NA
d_gene: NA
j_gene: TRBJ2-7
CDR3aa: CASSQGWGELLYEQYF
CDR3nt: TGCGCCAGCAGCCAAGGATGGGGGGAGCTCCTCTACGAGCAGTACTTC

v_gene: TRBV7-9
abundance: NA
d_gene: TRBD1
j_gene: TRBJ2-3
CDR3aa: CASTLPDRTPSTDTQYF
CDR3nt: TGTGCCAGCACCTTACCGGACAGGACACCTAGCACAGATACGCAGTATTTT

v_gene: TRBV29-1
abundance: NA
d_gene: TRBD2
j_gene: TRBJ2-5
CDR3aa: CSVEGLAGETEETQYF
CDR3nt: TGCAGCGTTGAAGGCTTAGCGGGGGAGACGGAGGAGACCCAGTACTTC

v_gene: TRBV5-1
abundance: NA
d_gene: TRBD2
j_gene: TRBJ2-1
CDR3aa: CASSGPSGGGGNEQFF
CDR3nt: TGCGCCAGCAGCGGTCCTAGCGGGGGGGGCGGGAATGAGCAGTTCTTC

v_gene: TRBV19
abundance: once
d_gene: NA
j_gene: TRBJ1-5
CDR3aa: CASSLTDSNQPQHF
CDR3nt: TGTGCCAGTAGTCTGACAGATAGCAATCAGCCCCAGCATTTT

v_gene: TRBV27
abundance: NA
d_gene: TRBD1
j_gene: TRBJ1-2
CDR3aa: CASSPWDRGDYGCTF
CDR3nt: TGTGCCAGCAGTCCCTGGGACAGGGGCGACTATGGCTGCACCTTC

v_gene: TRBV19
abundance: NA
d_gene: NA
j_gene: TRBJ2-5
CDR3aa: CASSQTEAGGETQYF
CDR3nt: TGTGCCAGTAGTCAGACTGAAGCTGGGGGGGAGACCCAGTACTTC

v_gene: TRBV10-3
abundance: NA
d_gene: NA
j_gene: TRBJ2-7
CDR3aa: CAISHQRSGDLYEQYF
CDR3nt: TGTGCCATCAGCCATCAGAGGTCGGGAGATCTGTACGAGCAGTACTTC

v_gene: TRBV12-5
abundance: few
d_gene: TRBD1
j_gene: TRBJ1-6
CDR3aa: CASGHGTGDSPLHF
CDR3nt: TGTGCTAGTGGTCACGGGACAGGGGATTCACCCCTCCACTTT

v_gene: TRBV27
abundance: NA
d_gene: NA
j_gene: TRBJ1-2
CDR3aa: CAASSLPPSGEYGYTF
CDR3nt: TGTGCCGCCAGCAGTCTTCCCCCTTCAGGGGAATATGGCTACACCTTC

v_gene: TRBV5-8
abundance: NA
d_gene: TRBD2
j_gene: TRBJ2-3
CDR3aa: CASKRGASTDTQYF
CDR3nt: TGTGCCAGCAAGCGGGGGGCGAGCACAGATACGCAGTATTTT

v_gene: TRBV4-3
abundance: NA
d_gene: NA
j_gene: TRBJ2-2
CDR3aa: CASSQGRTTGELFF
CDR3nt: TGCGCCAGCAGCCAGGGCAGGACTACCGGGGAGCTGTTTTTT

v_gene: TRBV5-6
abundance: NA
d_gene: NA
j_gene: TRBJ1-1
CDR3aa: CASSLTGVSTEAFF
CDR3nt: TGTGCCAGCAGCTTGACGGGAGTTAGCACTGAAGCTTTCTTT

v_gene: TRBV5-4
abundance: NA
d_gene: TRBD1
j_gene: TRBJ2-7
CDR3aa: CASSITGGPEQYF
CDR3nt: TGTGCCAGCAGCATTACAGGGGGTCCCGAGCAGTACTTC

v_gene: TRBV9
abundance: NA
d_gene: NA
j_gene: TRBJ2-7
CDR3aa: CASSVVPGYGEQYF
CDR3nt: TGTGCCAGCAGCGTAGTACCAGGGTACGGGGAGCAGTACTTC

v_gene: TRBV5-1
abundance: NA
d_gene: TRBD2
j_gene: TRBJ2-7
CDR3aa: CASSSGLLAGGYEQYF
CDR3nt: TGCGCCAGCAGCTCGGGCCTTTTAGCGGGAGGCTACGAGCAGTACTTC

v_gene: TRBV9
abundance: NA
d_gene: TRBD2
j_gene: TRBJ2-1
CDR3aa: CASSVGGGSGGEQFF
CDR3nt: TGTGCCAGCAGCGTAGGAGGGGGTAGCGGGGGGGAGCAGTTCTTC

v_gene: TRBV5-5
abundance: NA
d_gene: TRBD2
j_gene: TRBJ2-5
CDR3aa: CASSWGGKGTETQYF
CDR3nt: TGTGCCAGCAGCTGGGGGGGAAAGGGGACAGAGACCCAGTACTTC

v_gene: TRBV6-5
abundance: few
d_gene: NA
j_gene: TRBJ1-1
CDR3aa: CASRTALNTEAFF
CDR3nt: TGTGCCAGTAGGACAGCTCTGAACACTGAAGCTTTCTTT

v_gene: TRBV7-9
abundance: once
d_gene: NA
j_gene: TRBJ2-1
CDR3aa: CASSSNVREPYNEQFF
CDR3nt: TGTGCCAGCAGCTCTAACGTCCGGGAGCCCTACAATGAGCAGTTCTTC

v_gene: TRBV28
abundance: NA
d_gene: TRBD1
j_gene: TRBJ2-7
CDR3aa: CASSEDRGPGEQYF
CDR3nt: TGTGCCAGCAGCGAAGACAGGGGGCCGGGTGAGCAGTACTTC

v_gene: TRBV19
abundance: NA
d_gene: TRBD1
j_gene: TRBJ1-4
CDR3aa: CASSPQQGAAEKLFF
CDR3nt: TGTGCCAGTAGTCCCCAGCAGGGGGCGGCCGAAAAACTGTTTTTT

v_gene: TRBV6-1
abundance: NA
d_gene: NA
j_gene: TRBJ2-3
CDR3aa: CGEGYTDTQYF
CDR3nt: TGCGGCGAGGGCTACACAGATACGCAGTATTTT

v_gene: TRBV19
abundance: NA
d_gene: TRBD1
j_gene: TRBJ2-7
CDR3aa: CASSARLQGGEQYF
CDR3nt: TGTGCCAGTAGTGCCCGCTTACAGGGGGGCGAGCAGTACTTC

v_gene: TRBV5-6
abundance: NA
d_gene: TRBD1
j_gene: TRBJ2-7
CDR3aa: CASSLTRDSYEQYF
CDR3nt: TGTGCCAGCAGCCTAACCCGGGACAGTTACGAGCAGTACTTC

v_gene: TRBV28
abundance: NA
d_gene: TRBD1
j_gene: TRBJ2-7
CDR3aa: CASSLPGTEYEQYF
CDR3nt: TGTGCCAGCAGTCTCCCCGGGACAGAATACGAGCAGTACTTC

v_gene: TRBV11-2
abundance: NA
d_gene: TRBD1
j_gene: TRBJ1-1
CDR3aa: CASRYGLGQGADTEAFF
CDR3nt: TGTGCCAGCAGATACGGCCTGGGACAGGGGGCGGACACTGAAGCTTTCTTT

v_gene: TRBV11-2
abundance: once
d_gene: TRBD2
j_gene: TRBJ2-2
CDR3aa: CASSSLMGTSGRINGELFF
CDR3nt: TGTGCCAGCAGCTCACTAATGGGGACTAGCGGGAGAATTAACGGGGAGCTGTTTTTT

v_gene: TRBV7-9
abundance: NA
d_gene: TRBD1
j_gene: TRBJ1-1
CDR3aa: CASSRWDSPIPTTEAFF
CDR3nt: TGTGCCAGCAGCCGATGGGACAGCCCTATTCCGACCACTGAAGCTTTCTTT

v_gene: TRBV28
abundance: NA
d_gene: NA
j_gene: TRBJ1-5
CDR3aa: CASSGFEGQPQHF
CDR3nt: TGTGCCAGCAGTGGTTTCGAGGGTCAGCCCCAGCATTTT

v_gene: TRBV6-1
abundance: NA
d_gene: TRBD1
j_gene: TRBJ2-2
CDR3aa: CASSDWTGGAGELFF
CDR3nt: TGTGCCAGCAGTGACTGGACAGGGGGCGCCGGGGAGCTGTTTTTT

v_gene: TRBV6-5
abundance: NA
d_gene: NA
j_gene: TRBJ1-1
CDR3aa: CASSEVNTEAFF
CDR3nt: TGTGCCAGCAGTGAGGTGAACACTGAAGCTTTCTTT

v_gene: TRBV7-9
abundance: NA
d_gene: TRBD2
j_gene: TRBJ2-5
CDR3aa: CASSSAWRGQETQYF
CDR3nt: TGTGCCAGCAGCTCTGCCTGGCGGGGGCAAGAGACCCAGTACTTC

v_gene: TRBV28
abundance: NA
d_gene: TRBD1
j_gene: TRBJ2-5
CDR3aa: CASSLNRGGETQYF
CDR3nt: TGTGCCAGCAGTTTAAACAGGGGTGGGGAGACCCAGTACTTC